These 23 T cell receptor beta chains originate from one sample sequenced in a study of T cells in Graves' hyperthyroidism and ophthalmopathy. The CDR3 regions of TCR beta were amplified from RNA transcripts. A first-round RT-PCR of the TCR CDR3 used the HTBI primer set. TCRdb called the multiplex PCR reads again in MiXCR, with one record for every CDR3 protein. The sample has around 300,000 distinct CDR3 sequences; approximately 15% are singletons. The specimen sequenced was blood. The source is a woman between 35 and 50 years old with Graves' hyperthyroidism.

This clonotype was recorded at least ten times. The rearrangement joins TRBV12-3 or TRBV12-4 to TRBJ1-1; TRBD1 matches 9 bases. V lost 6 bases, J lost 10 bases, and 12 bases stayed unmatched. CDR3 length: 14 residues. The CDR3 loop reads CASRGDRGGPGAFF. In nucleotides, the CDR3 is TGTGCCAGCAGGGGTGACAGGGGGGGACCGGGAGCTTTCTTT.

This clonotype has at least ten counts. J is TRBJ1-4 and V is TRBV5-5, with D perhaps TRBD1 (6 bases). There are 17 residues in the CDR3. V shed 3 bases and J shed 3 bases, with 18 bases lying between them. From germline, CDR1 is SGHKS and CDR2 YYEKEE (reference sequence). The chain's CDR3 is CASSYDRLRNANEKLFF. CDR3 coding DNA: TGTGCCAGCAGCTACGACAGGTTAAGAAATGCTAATGAAAAACTGTTTTTT. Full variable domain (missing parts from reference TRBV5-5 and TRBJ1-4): DAGVTQSPTHLIKTRGQQVTLRCSPISGHKSVSWYQQVLGQGPQFIFQYYEKEERGRGNFPDRFSARQFPNYSSELNVNALLLGDSALYLCASSYDRLRNANEKLFFGSGTQLSVL.

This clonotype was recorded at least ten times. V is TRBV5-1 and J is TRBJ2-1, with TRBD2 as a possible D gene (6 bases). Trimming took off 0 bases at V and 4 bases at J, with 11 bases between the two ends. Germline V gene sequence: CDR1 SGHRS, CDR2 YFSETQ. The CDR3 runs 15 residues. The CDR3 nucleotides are TGCGCCAGCAGCTTGGGTACTAGCAGATACAATGAGCAGTTCTTC. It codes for CASSLGTSRYNEQFF.

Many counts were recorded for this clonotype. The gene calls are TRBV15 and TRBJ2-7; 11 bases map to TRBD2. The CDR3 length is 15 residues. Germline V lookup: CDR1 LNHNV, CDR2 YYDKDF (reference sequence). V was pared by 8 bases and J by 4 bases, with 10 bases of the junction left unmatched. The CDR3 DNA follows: TGTGCCACCTCTCCCGGGACTAGCGGACGATACGAGCAGTACTTC. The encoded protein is CATSPGTSGRYEQYF. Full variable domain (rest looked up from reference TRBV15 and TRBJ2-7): DAMVIQNPRYQVTQFGKPVTLSCSQTLNHNVMYWYQQKSSQAPKLLFHYYDKDFNNEADTPDNFQSRRPNTSFCFLDIRSPGLGDTAMYLCATSPGTSGRYEQYFGPGTRLTVT.

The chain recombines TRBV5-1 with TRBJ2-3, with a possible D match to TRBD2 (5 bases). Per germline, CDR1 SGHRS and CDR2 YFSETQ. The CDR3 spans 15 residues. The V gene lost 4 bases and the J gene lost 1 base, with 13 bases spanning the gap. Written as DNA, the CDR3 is TGCGCCAGCAGCCCGGAAGGAGGACGCACAGATACGCAGTATTTT. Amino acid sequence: CASSPEGGRTDTQYF. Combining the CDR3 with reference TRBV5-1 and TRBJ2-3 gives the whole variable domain KAGVTQTPRYLIKTRGQQVTLSCSPISGHRSVSWYQQTPGQGLQFLFEYFSETQRNKGNFPGRFSGRQFSNSRSEMNVSTLELGDSALYLCASSPEGGRTDTQYFGPGTRLTVL.

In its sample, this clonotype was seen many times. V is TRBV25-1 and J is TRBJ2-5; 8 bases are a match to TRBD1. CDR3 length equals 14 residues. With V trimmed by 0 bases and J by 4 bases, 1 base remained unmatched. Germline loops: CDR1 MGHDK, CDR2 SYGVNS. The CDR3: CASSEYDRGETQYF. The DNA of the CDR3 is TGTGCCAGCAGTGAATATGACAGGGGAGAGACCCAGTACTTC.

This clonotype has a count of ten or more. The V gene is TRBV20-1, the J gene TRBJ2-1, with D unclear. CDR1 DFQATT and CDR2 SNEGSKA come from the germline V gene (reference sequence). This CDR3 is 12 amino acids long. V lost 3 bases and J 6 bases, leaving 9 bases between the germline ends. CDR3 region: CSARRQVNEQFF. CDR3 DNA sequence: TGCAGTGCTAGGAGGCAGGTCAATGAGCAGTTCTTC.

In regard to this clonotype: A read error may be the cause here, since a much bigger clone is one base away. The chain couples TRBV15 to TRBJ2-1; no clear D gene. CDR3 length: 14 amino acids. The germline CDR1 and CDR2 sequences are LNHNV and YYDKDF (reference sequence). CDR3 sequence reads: CATSREGSPNEQLF. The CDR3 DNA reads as TGTGCCACCAGCAGAGAGGGCTCCCCCAATGAGCAGCTCTTC.

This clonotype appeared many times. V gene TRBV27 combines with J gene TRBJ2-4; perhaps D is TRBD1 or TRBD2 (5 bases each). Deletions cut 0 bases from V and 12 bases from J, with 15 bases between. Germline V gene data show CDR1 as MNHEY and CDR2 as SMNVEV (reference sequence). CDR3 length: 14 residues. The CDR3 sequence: CASSLSGTIATQYF. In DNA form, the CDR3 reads TGTGCCAGCAGTTTATCAGGGACCATCGCCACTCAGTACTTC.

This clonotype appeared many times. The CDR3 region has the DNA TGTGCCAGCAGCTTAGTGTGGGACACGTACAATGAGCAGTTCTTC. Residues: CASSLVWDTYNEQFF. The chain couples TRBV7-2 to TRBJ2-1; TRBD1 is a possible D gene (6 bases). The CDR3 runs 15 residues. Germline CDR1 is SGHTA and CDR2 is FQGNSA. V lost 1 base and J lost 4, with 11 bases in between.

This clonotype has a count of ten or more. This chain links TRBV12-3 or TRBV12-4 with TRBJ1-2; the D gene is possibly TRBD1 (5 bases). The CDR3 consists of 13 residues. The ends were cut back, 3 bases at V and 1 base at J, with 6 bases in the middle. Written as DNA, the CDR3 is TGTGCCAGCAGTTTGGGGGTTAACTATGGCTACACCTTC. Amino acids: CASSLGVNYGYTF.

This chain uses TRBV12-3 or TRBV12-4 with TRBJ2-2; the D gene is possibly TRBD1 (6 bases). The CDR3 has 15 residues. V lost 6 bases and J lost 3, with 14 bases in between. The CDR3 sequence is CASSLTGVDTGELFF. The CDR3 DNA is TGTGCCAGCAGCCTGACAGGAGTCGACACCGGGGAGCTGTTTTTT.

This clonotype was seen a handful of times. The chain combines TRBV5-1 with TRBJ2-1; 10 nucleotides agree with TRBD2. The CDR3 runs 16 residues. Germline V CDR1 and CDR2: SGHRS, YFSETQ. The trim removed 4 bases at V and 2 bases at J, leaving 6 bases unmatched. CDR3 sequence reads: CASSLQSGRAYNEQFF. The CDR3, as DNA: TGCGCCAGCAGCCTCCAAAGCGGGAGGGCCTACAATGAGCAGTTCTTC.

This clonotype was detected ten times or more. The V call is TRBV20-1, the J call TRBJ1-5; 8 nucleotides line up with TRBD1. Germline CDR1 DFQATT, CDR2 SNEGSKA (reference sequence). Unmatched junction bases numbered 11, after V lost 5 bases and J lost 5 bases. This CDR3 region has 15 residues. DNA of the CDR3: TGCAGTGCTCTGCCATCCGGGACAGGCGATCAGCCCCAGCATTTT. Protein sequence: CSALPSGTGDQPQHF.

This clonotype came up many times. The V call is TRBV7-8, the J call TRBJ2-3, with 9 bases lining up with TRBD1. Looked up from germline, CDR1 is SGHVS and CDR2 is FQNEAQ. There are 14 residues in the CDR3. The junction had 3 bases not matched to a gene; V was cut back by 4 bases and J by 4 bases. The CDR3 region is CASSSRQGADTQYF. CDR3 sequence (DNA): TGTGCCAGCAGCTCTCGACAGGGGGCAGATACGCAGTATTTT.

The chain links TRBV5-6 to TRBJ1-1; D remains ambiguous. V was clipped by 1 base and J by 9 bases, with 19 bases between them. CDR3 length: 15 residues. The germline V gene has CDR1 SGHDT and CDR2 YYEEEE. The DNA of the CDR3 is TGTGCCAGCAGCTTGTTACGAGGCCAAAAAAAACAAGCTTTCTTT. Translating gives CASSLLRGQKKQAFF.

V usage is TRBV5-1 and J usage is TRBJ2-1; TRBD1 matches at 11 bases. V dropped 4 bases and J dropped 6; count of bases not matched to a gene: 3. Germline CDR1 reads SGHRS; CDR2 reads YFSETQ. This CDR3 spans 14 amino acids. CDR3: CASSIGTGGNEQFF. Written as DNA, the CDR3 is TGCGCCAGCAGCATCGGGACAGGGGGCAATGAGCAGTTCTTC.

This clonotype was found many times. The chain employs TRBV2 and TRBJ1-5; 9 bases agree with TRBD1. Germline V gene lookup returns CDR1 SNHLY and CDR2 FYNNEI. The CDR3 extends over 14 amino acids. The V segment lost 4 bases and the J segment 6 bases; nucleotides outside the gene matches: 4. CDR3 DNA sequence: TGTGCCAGCAGTGGGGACAGGGAAGGTCAGCCCCAGCATTTT. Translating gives CASSGDREGQPQHF.

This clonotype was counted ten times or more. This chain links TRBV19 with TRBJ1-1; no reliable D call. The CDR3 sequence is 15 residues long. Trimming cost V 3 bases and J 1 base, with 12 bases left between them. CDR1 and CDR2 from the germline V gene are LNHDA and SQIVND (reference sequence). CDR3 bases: TGTGCCAGTAGTATTCCGTCGGCAGGGAACACTGAAGCTTTCTTT. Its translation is CASSIPSAGNTEAFF.

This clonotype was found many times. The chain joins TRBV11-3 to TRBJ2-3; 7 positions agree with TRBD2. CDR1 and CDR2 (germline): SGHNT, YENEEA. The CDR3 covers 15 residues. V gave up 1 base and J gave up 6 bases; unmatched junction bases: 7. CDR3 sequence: CASSLAYAGDDTQYF. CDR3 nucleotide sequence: TGTGCCAGCAGCTTAGCGTACGCGGGAGACGATACGCAGTATTTT.

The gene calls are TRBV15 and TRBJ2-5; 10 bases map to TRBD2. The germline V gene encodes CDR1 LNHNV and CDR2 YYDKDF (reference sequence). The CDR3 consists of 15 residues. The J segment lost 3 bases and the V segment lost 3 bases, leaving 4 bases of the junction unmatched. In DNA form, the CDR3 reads TGTGCCACCAGCAGTGAAGGACTAGCGGAAGAGACCCAGTACTTC. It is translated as CATSSEGLAEETQYF.

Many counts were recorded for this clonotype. CDR3 in DNA: TGTGCCAGCAATGGTTACTCCTACAATGAGCAGTTCTTC. Amino acid sequence: CASNGYSYNEQFF. The genes are TRBV2 and TRBJ2-1; D not resolved. Trimming cost V 7 bases and J 0 bases, with 7 bases left between them. Germline V lookup: CDR1 SNHLY, CDR2 FYNNEI. This CDR3 region has 13 residues.

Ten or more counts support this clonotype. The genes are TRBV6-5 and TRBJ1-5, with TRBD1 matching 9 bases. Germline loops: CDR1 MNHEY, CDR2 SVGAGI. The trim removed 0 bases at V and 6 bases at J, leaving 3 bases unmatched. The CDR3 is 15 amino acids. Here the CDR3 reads CASSYSGDRVQPQHF. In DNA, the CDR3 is TGTGCCAGCAGTTACTCGGGGGACAGGGTTCAGCCCCAGCATTTT.